This T cell receptor beta chain originates from a study of cytomegalovirus exposure and HLA in healthy donors. Study-wide results and caveats: There were reportedly fewer N-insertions in an Asian-associated ancestry cluster than the roughly 610-donor mean, in a later analysis.

Comment on this clone: Its target is not known.

Germline V gene sequence: CDR1 SNHLY, CDR2 FYNNEI. This CDR3 region has 12 residues. V lost 6 bases and J lost 5, with 11 bases in between. PCR primers comprised 60 Vbeta and 13 Jbeta primers. TCRdb's table, derived via immunoSEQ multiplex PCR, lists solely in-frame clones and lacks some. The data contain roughly 190,000 clones, about 80% of them singletons. The sequence was obtained from a woman aged 45-65 years in good health and CMV-seropositive. This chain connects TRBV2 to TRBJ2-7, with D possibly being TRBD2 (5 bases). Sequenced material: PBMCs. CDR3 nucleotides: TGTGCCAGCAGGCAAGGACTCCACGAGCAGTACTTC. This encodes CASRQGLHEQYF.